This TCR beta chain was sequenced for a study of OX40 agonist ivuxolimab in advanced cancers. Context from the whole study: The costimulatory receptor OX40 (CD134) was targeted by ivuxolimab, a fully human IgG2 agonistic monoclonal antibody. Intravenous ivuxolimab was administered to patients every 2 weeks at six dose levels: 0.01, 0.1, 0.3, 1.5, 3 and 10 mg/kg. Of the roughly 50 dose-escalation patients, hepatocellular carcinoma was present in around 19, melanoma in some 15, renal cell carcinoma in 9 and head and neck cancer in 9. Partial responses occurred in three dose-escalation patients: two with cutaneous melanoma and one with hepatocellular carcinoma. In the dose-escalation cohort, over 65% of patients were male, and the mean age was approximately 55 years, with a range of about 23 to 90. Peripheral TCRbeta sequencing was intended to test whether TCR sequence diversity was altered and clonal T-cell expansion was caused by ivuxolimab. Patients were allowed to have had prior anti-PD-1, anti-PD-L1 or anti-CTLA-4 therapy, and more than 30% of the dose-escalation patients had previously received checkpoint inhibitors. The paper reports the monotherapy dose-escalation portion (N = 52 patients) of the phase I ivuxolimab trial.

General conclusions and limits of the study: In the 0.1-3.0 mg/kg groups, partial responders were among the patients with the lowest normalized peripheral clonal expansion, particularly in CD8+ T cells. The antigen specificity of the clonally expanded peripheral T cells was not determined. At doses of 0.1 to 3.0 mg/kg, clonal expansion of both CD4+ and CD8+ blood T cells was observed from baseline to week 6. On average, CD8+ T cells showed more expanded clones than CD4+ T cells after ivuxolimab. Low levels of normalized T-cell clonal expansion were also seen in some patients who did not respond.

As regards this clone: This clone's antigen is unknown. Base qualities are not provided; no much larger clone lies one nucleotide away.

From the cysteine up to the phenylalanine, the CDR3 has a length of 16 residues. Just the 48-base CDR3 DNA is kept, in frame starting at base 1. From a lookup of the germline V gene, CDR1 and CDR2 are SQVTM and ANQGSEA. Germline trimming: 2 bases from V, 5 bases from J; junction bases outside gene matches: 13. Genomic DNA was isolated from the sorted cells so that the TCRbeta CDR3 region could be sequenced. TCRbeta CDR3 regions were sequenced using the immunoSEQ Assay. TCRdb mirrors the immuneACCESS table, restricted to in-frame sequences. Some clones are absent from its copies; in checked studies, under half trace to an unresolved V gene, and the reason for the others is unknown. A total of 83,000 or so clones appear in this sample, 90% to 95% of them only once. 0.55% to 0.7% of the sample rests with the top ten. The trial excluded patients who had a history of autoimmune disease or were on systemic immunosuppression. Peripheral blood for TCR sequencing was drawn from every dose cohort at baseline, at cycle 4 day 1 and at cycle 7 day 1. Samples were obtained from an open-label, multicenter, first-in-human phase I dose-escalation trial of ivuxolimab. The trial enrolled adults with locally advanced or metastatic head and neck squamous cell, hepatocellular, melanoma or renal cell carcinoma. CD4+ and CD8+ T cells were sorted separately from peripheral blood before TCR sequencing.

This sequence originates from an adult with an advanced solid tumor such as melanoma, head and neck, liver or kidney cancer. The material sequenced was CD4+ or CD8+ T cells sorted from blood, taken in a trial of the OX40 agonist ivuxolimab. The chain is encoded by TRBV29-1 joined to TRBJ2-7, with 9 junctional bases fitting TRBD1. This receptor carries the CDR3 CSVEIPRQGVENEQYF. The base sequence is TGCAGCGTTGAAATCCCTCGACAGGGGGTGGAAAACGAGCAGTACTTC.